Each of the 24 T cell receptor beta chains below was sequenced from the same sample in a study of control samples from healthy donors and cancer patients. Method: immunoSEQ multiplex PCR; TCRdb's copy keeps in-frame clones and lacks some. The top ten clones hold approximately 19% of a sample with roughly 88,000 clones, over 80% of them seen once. Sequencing was performed on blood. The receptor source for this set is a man younger than 40 in good health.

The chain recombines TRBV6-5 with TRBJ1-2; TRBD1 might be the D (6 bases). The germline gives CDR1 MNHEY, CDR2 SVGAGI. V was clipped by 8 bases and J by 1 base, with 17 bases between them. This CDR3 region has 15 residues. CDR3 nucleotide sequence: TGTGCCAGCGAGTCCGTTGGGGGGCTTAACTATGGCTACACCTTC. It yields the protein CASESVGGLNYGYTF.

The chain has TRBV29-1 and TRBJ1-1, with 10 positions matching TRBD1. The CDR3 is 15 residues long. V dropped 1 base and J dropped 5; count of bases not matched to a gene: 7. Germline V gene lookup returns CDR1 SQVTM and CDR2 ANQGSEA. In DNA form, the CDR3 reads TGCAGCGTTGAAGGAAGTCGGACAGGGGGGACTGAAGCTTTCTTT. Its protein product is CSVEGSRTGGTEAFF.

The gene calls are TRBV27 and TRBJ2-7; D may be TRBD1 (6 bases). V was shortened by 4 bases and J by 7 bases, with 14 bases between the two germline ends. This CDR3 is built from 13 residues. Germline assignment: CDR1 MNHEY and CDR2 SMNVEV (reference sequence). This chain's CDR3 is CASSSRYRAEQYF. In DNA form, the CDR3 reads TGTGCCAGCAGTTCTAGGTACAGGGCAGAGCAGTACTTC.

This rearrangement joins TRBV2 to TRBJ1-2; maybe TRBD1 (5 bases). V was clipped by 6 bases and J by 5 bases, with 19 bases between them. Looked up from germline, CDR1 is SNHLY and CDR2 is FYNNEI. The CDR3 is 15 residues long. CDR3 in amino acids: CASSGSGAGRYGYTF. CDR3 nucleotides: TGTGCCAGCAGCGGATCTGGGGCCGGGAGGTATGGCTACACCTTC.

The chain carries TRBV5-1 and TRBJ2-1; 9 bases are a match to TRBD1. V was clipped by 4 bases and J by 4 bases; unmatched bases: 6. The CDR3 loop spans 15 amino acids. Germline CDR1 reads SGHRS; CDR2 reads YFSETQ. The CDR3 reads CASSPDRGRYNEQFF. CDR3 bases: TGCGCCAGCAGCCCGGACAGGGGTCGATACAATGAGCAGTTCTTC.

The chain couples TRBV11-2 to TRBJ1-3, with TRBD1 matching 10 bases. Germline loops: CDR1 SGHAT, CDR2 FQNNGV. CDR3 length: 18 residues. The ends lost 5 bases at V and 2 bases at J; junction bases unmatched: 12. CDR3 in amino acids: CASSPWGDRGRAGNTIYF. In nucleotides, the CDR3 is TGTGCCAGCAGCCCCTGGGGGGACAGGGGACGAGCTGGAAACACCATATATTTT.

This clone was counted a single time. The chain combines TRBV11-3 with TRBJ1-2; TRBD1 is a possible D gene (6 bases). Trimming took off 2 bases at V and 4 bases at J, with 11 bases between the two ends. The V gene's germline CDR1 is SGHNT and CDR2 YENEEA. This CDR3 spans 14 amino acids. CDR3 region: CASSLNRASYGYTF. The CDR3 DNA reads TGTGCCAGCAGCTTAAACAGGGCCTCCTATGGCTACACCTTC.

This clone was observed a handful of times. CDR3: CASSLALGQTFYEQYF. The CDR3, as DNA: TGTGCCAGCAGCTTAGCCCTGGGACAGACCTTTTACGAGCAGTACTTC. The rearrangement uses TRBV11-1 and TRBJ2-7; 7 bases match TRBD1. This CDR3 comprises 16 residues. Trimming cost V 0 bases and J 4 bases; bases outside gene matches: 9. From germline, CDR1 is SGHAT and CDR2 FQDESV (reference sequence).

The rearrangement links TRBV19 to TRBJ1-6; no clear D gene. The germline V gene encodes CDR1 LNHDA and CDR2 SQIVND (reference sequence). Trimming pared 6 bases from V and 9 bases from J, leaving 12 bases between. The CDR3 contains 13 residues. CDR3 nucleotides: TGTGCCAGTAGCCTGGCCTCCGTTTCACCCCTCCACTTT. Its protein is CASSLASVSPLHF.

Turning to this clone: The same CDR3 arises from other DNA sequences in this sample as well. The rearrangement uses TRBV7-9 and TRBJ1-1; tentatively, D is TRBD1 (6 bases). Germline V gene lookup returns CDR1 SEHNR and CDR2 FQNEAQ (reference sequence). The germline V and J ends were trimmed by 3 bases and 2 bases, with 7 bases remaining between them. This CDR3 region has 13 residues. The CDR3 is CASSLGANTEAFF. CDR3 in DNA: TGTGCCAGCAGCTTGGGGGCTAACACTGAAGCTTTCTTT.

The chain combines TRBV9 with TRBJ1-5; D might be TRBD1 (6 bases). Germline V lookup: CDR1 SGDLS, CDR2 YYNGEE. The V gene lost 4 bases and the J gene lost 0 bases, with 14 bases spanning the gap. The CDR3 length is 16 residues. The CDR3, as DNA: TGTGCCAGCAGCCTGGGGGCAGATTATAGCAATCAGCCCCAGCATTTT. Its protein is CASSLGADYSNQPQHF.

The chain uses TRBV6-5 and TRBJ2-7; the match to TRBD2 covers 11 bases. Trimming took 8 bases from V and 2 from J; bases not matched to a gene: 8. Germline assignment: CDR1 MNHEY and CDR2 SVGAGI. This CDR3 is built from 15 residues. The CDR3 is CASRMGSGGAYEQYF. CDR3 in DNA: TGTGCCAGCCGCATGGGTAGCGGGGGGGCCTACGAGCAGTACTTC.

The chain recombines TRBV5-1 with TRBJ2-7; D unclear. The V end lost 4 bases, the J end lost 0 bases, and 20 bases lay between the germline ends. The CDR3 totals 17 residues. Germline V lookup: CDR1 SGHRS, CDR2 YFSETQ. Here the CDR3 reads CASSITSPGSSSYEQYF. The CDR3 DNA is TGCGCCAGCAGCATCACCTCACCTGGGTCTTCCTCCTACGAGCAGTACTTC.

The chain carries TRBV7-9 and TRBJ2-7; 7 bases align to TRBD1. Germline V gene sequence: CDR1 SEHNR, CDR2 FQNEAQ (reference sequence). V dropped 5 bases and J dropped 9; count of bases not matched to a gene: 7. The CDR3 loop spans 12 amino acids. CDR3 amino acids: CASSASGGSQYF. DNA for the CDR3: TGTGCCAGCAGCGCTTCAGGGGGATCGCAGTACTTC.

The chain carries TRBV3-1 (or the pseudogene TRBV3-2) and TRBJ2-6; D not resolved. Between the trimmed V and J ends, which lost 4 bases and 1 base, there was a span of 5 bases. CDR1 LGHDT and CDR2 YNNKEL come from the germline V gene (reference sequence). The CDR3 is 14 residues long. The CDR3 reads CASSLASGANVLTF. In DNA form, the CDR3 reads TGTGCCAGCAGCCTTGCTTCTGGGGCCAACGTCCTGACTTTC.

The chain combines TRBV18 with TRBJ1-1; 8 bases line up with TRBD1. V trimming: 0 bases; J trimming: 4 bases; junction bases outside the gene matches: 7. Germline assignment: CDR1 KGHSH and CDR2 LQKENI. The CDR3 has 16 residues. Here the CDR3 reads CASSPPTGDYGTEAFF. CDR3 in DNA: TGTGCCAGCTCACCACCGACAGGGGATTATGGCACTGAAGCTTTCTTT.

The chain combines TRBV6-2 or TRBV6-3 with TRBJ2-7; D is perhaps TRBD1 or TRBD2 (5 bases each). V was clipped by 6 bases and J by 3 bases, with 24 bases between them. The CDR3 has 17 amino acids. CDR1 MNHEY and CDR2 SVGEGT come from the germline V gene. CDR3 amino acids: CASSSAGQGAGNYEQYF. The CDR3, as DNA: TGTGCCAGCAGCTCCGCGGGTCAGGGCGCTGGGAACTACGAGCAGTACTTC.

V is TRBV5-1 and J is TRBJ2-7; 11 bases match TRBD2. CDR1 is SGHRS and CDR2 is YFSETQ in the germline V gene. The CDR3 totals 16 residues. Trimming removed 0 bases from V and 5 bases from J; junction bases left unmatched: 7. This CDR3 is CASSLGVAGGPHEQYF. DNA of the CDR3: TGCGCCAGCAGCTTGGGAGTAGCGGGGGGGCCGCACGAGCAGTACTTC.

The chain links TRBV20-1 to TRBJ2-7, with D perhaps given as TRBD1 or TRBD2 (5 bases each). From germline, CDR1 is DFQATT and CDR2 SNEGSKA (reference sequence). With 6 bases removed from V and 1 base from J, the gap between germline ends came to 7 bases. This CDR3 has 11 residues. The CDR3 here is CSARGSYEQYF. The CDR3 DNA follows: TGCAGTGCGAGGGGTTCCTACGAGCAGTACTTC.

V is TRBV2 and J is TRBJ1-5, with 8 nucleotides matching TRBD1. Looked up from germline, CDR1 is SNHLY and CDR2 is FYNNEI. This CDR3 region has 13 residues. J gave up 7 bases and V 4 bases, and 3 bases lay outside the gene matches. The CDR3 bases are TGTGCCAGCAGTGGGACAGGGAGCCAGCCCCAGCATTTT. Amino acid sequence: CASSGTGSQPQHF.

V gene TRBV10-3 combines with J gene TRBJ1-2; D is perhaps TRBD1 (5 bases). This CDR3 contains 11 residues. The V gene's germline CDR1 is ENHRY and CDR2 SYGVKD. The germline V and J ends were trimmed by 8 bases and 4 bases, with 8 bases remaining between them. DNA of the CDR3: TGTGCCATCGGGCAGGGCTATGGCTACACCTTC. This codes for CAIGQGYGYTF.

The J gene is TRBJ2-3, the V gene TRBV19, with 9 positions matching TRBD2. The CDR3 extends over 16 amino acids. In germline, CDR1 is LNHDA, CDR2 SQIVND (reference sequence). V trimming: 5 bases; J trimming: 2 bases; junction bases outside the gene matches: 8. The CDR3 loop is CASSFLAGANTDTQYF. CDR3 sequence (DNA): TGTGCCAGTAGTTTCTTAGCGGGGGCGAACACAGATACGCAGTATTTT.

The CDR3 spells CASSFLGGATDTQYF. In DNA, the CDR3 is TGTGCCAGCAGCTTCCTTGGGGGGGCCACAGATACGCAGTATTTT. The genes are TRBV7-3 and TRBJ2-3; tentatively, D is TRBD2 (7 bases). Germline CDR1 is SGHTA and CDR2 is FQGTGA. V was clipped by 3 bases and J by 2 bases, with 12 bases between them. The CDR3 is made up of 15 amino acids.

The chain links TRBV13 to TRBJ2-7; 14 bases fit TRBD2. V trimming: 4 bases; J trimming: 7 bases; junction bases outside the gene matches: 9. The CDR3 totals 16 residues. Germline CDR1 reads PRHDT; CDR2 reads FYEKMQ (reference sequence). DNA of the CDR3: TGTGCCAGCAGCTCTAGACTAGCGGGGGGGCGGTGGGAGCAGTACTTC. Residues: CASSSRLAGGRWEQYF. The entire variable domain, with the rest obtained from reference TRBV13 and TRBJ2-7, is as follows: AAGVIQSPRHLIKEKRETATLKCYPIPRHDTVYWYQQGPGQDPQFLISFYEKMQSDKGSIPDRFSAQQFSDYHSELNMSSLELGDSALYFCASSSRLAGGRWEQYFGPGTRLTVT.